These T cell receptor beta chains were read from a single sample in a study of blood T cells in healthy people across ages. MiXCR, applied by TCRdb to the 5' RACE reads, yields one record per CDR3 protein. The top ten clones hold under 4.5% of a sample with about 800,000 distinct CDR3 sequences, approximately 25% of them seen once. The sample also formed part of further work on T cells of mothers and their children.

Specimen: blood. Receptors were obtained from a boy younger than 18 in good health. Each CDR3 is given with its conserved first and last residue. Each record gives: clone size, V gene, CDR3 protein. Clone size appears in some rows only: once, few, many, or a class for an expanded clone.

abundance: many; v_gene: TRBV15; CDR3aa: CATSGGPDPNEQFF
abundance: NA; v_gene: TRBV5-1; CDR3aa: CASSDIGTGELFF
abundance: NA; v_gene: TRBV2; CDR3aa: CASNEGLGYLETQYF
abundance: few; v_gene: TRBV10-3; CDR3aa: CAISKGAGETQYF
abundance: NA; v_gene: TRBV6-6; CDR3aa: CASSYAGSSYNEQFF
abundance: NA; v_gene: TRBV4-1; CDR3aa: CASSQYTGGLGNQPQHF
abundance: few; v_gene: TRBV29-1; CDR3aa: CSVATDYNEQFF
abundance: few; v_gene: TRBV6-2/TRBV6-3; CDR3aa: CASSYLRQSYTGELFF
abundance: NA; v_gene: TRBV10-3; CDR3aa: CATHPEYSTGNTEAFF
abundance: NA; v_gene: TRBV12-3/TRBV12-4; CDR3aa: CASSLGGGQGRYGYTF
abundance: few; v_gene: TRBV12-3/TRBV12-4; CDR3aa: CASSLGVRYEQYF
abundance: many; v_gene: TRBV4-1; CDR3aa: CASSLISGGASDTQYF
abundance: few; v_gene: TRBV7-2; CDR3aa: CASSLWVSGELFF
abundance: few; v_gene: TRBV9; CDR3aa: CASSVNPRMEGRKNEQFF
abundance: NA; v_gene: TRBV5-1; CDR3aa: CASSLSPGKGDEQFF
abundance: NA; v_gene: TRBV28; CDR3aa: CASSSTGDGFGEQYF
abundance: NA; v_gene: TRBV25-1; CDR3aa: CASSPYSVVSETQYF
abundance: NA; v_gene: TRBV7-2; CDR3aa: CASSLGWGDMDQPQHF
abundance: NA; v_gene: TRBV5-5; CDR3aa: CASSPGLAVYQETQYF
abundance: few; v_gene: TRBV20-1; CDR3aa: CSAPPSGSRYEQYF
abundance: NA; v_gene: TRBV4-3; CDR3aa: CASSLDRGYSNQPQHF
abundance: few; v_gene: TRBV5-1; CDR3aa: CASSLEGLEDYNEQFF
abundance: NA; v_gene: TRBV14; CDR3aa: CASSRTGLETQYF
abundance: NA; v_gene: TRBV12-3/TRBV12-4; CDR3aa: CASSGLGSGGESYNEQFF
abundance: few; v_gene: TRBV6-2/TRBV6-3; CDR3aa: CASSYFGTVVFGTEAFF
abundance: NA; v_gene: TRBV24-1; CDR3aa: CATSGQVSLPDTQYF